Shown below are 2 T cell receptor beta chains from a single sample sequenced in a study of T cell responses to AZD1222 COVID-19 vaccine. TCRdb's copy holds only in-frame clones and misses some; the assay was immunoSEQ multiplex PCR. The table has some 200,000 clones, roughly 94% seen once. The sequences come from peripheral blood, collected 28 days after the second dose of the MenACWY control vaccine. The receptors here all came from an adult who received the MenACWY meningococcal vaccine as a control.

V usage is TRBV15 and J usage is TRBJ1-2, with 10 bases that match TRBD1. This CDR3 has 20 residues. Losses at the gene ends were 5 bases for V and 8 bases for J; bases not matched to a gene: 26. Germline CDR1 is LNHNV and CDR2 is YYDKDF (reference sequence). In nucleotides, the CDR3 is TGTGCCACCAGCTCCGGGACAGGGGATCCTAACTCGGGCTTCGCGTACGGCTACACCTTC. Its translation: CATSSGTGDPNSGFAYGYTF.

The CDR3 spells CASSLGWANQPQHF. The DNA for the CDR3 is TGCGCCAGCAGCTTGGGCTGGGCTAATCAGCCCCAGCATTTT. This chain connects TRBV5-1 to TRBJ1-5; D is undetermined. V lost 0 bases and J lost 4, with 8 bases in between. This CDR3 comprises 14 residues. The germline V gene has CDR1 SGHRS and CDR2 YFSETQ.